Following are 29 T cell receptor beta chains from one sample sequenced in a study of T-cell memory formation after mild COVID-19 (dated by TCRdb to about 2021). Libraries were prepared through 5' RACE. Reads for this sample came from an Illumina NovaSeq 6000. Through fastp at Q25 and MiXCR, TCRdb rebuilt clones from the public reads, retaining in-frame beta chains. Rows with a matching CDR3 protein are joined into one entry that keeps the most common DNA and genes. The sample table contains around 99,000 distinct CDR3 sequences; only one count was recorded for approximately 15% of them. The ten top clones hold about 39% of the sample. The source material was PBMCs or a T cell subset sorted from them (not recorded which). These receptors were obtained from a man aged 18 to 30 who had mild COVID-19 (a few samples of this study predate the infection). The sample titles of this study are shuffled in the database, so cell type and time point are left out; the donor was told from shared clones.

This clonotype has a handful of counts. The V call is TRBV7-2, the J call TRBJ1-2; D gene unclear. CDR1 SGHTA and CDR2 FQGNSA come from the germline V gene. The ends were cut back, 3 bases at V and 1 base at J, with 12 bases in the middle. The CDR3 is 15 amino acids. The CDR3 is CASSFGRKINYGYTF. The CDR3 nucleotides are TGTGCCAGCAGCTTTGGCCGAAAAATTAACTATGGCTACACCTTC.

The rearrangement links TRBV9 to TRBJ1-6, with D tentatively TRBD1 (6 bases). Germline CDR1 SGDLS, CDR2 YYNGEE. The CDR3 extends over 14 amino acids. Trimming shortened V by 4 bases and J by 9 bases, and 14 bases separated the two germline ends. CDR3 nucleotides: TGTGCCAGCAGCTCAGGGGCTGCTTCTTCACCCCTCCACTTT. This sequence encodes CASSSGAASSPLHF.

This clonotype was seen a handful of times. The rearrangement joins TRBV7-6 to TRBJ2-2; 7 bases agree with TRBD1. Germline values: CDR1 SGHVS, CDR2 FNYEAQ. Unmatched junction bases numbered 8, after V lost 5 bases and J lost 2 bases. The CDR3 has 16 amino acids. The CDR3 bases are TGTGCCAGCAGCAAAGGGACAGAATTAAACACCGGGGAGCTGTTTTTT. This translates into CASSKGTELNTGELFF.

The gene calls are TRBV11-2 and TRBJ2-3; D might be TRBD2 (5 bases). Germline lookup yields CDR1 SGHAT and CDR2 FQNNGV. The CDR3 runs to 16 residues. The V end lost 5 bases, the J end lost 2 bases, and 17 bases lay between the germline ends. As DNA, the CDR3 is TGTGCCAGCAGCCCCGGGCGGGTCGGGAACACAGATACGCAGTATTTT. Amino acids: CASSPGRVGNTDTQYF.

The rearrangement joins TRBV25-1 to TRBJ2-1, with 7 bases lining up with TRBD1. CDR1 is MGHDK, CDR2 SYGVNS, per germline. The junction had 11 bases not matched to a gene; V was cut back by 6 bases and J by 9 bases. This CDR3 region has 14 residues. The CDR3 nucleotides are TGTGCCAGCAGAAAAAAGGGGACAGTCACTGAGCAGTTCTTC. Protein: CASRKKGTVTEQFF.

This clonotype was detected a few times. CDR3 residues: CASSSWDRSTDTQYF. The CDR3 DNA reads TGCGCCAGCAGCTCCTGGGACAGGTCCACAGATACGCAGTATTTT. The chain employs TRBV5-1 and TRBJ2-3; TRBD1 matches 8 bases. Germline values: CDR1 SGHRS, CDR2 YFSETQ. The CDR3 runs 15 residues. V gave up 3 bases and J gave up 2 bases; unmatched junction bases: 5.

Worth noting for this clonotype: The junction and the germline gene differ at one end; a read error may be behind it. J is TRBJ2-1 and V is TRBV5-1; perhaps D is TRBD1 or TRBD2 (5 bases each). From germline, CDR1 is SGHRS and CDR2 YFSETQ. The CDR3 length is 18 residues. This chain's CDR3 is CASSLGQRSGRVNNEKFF. The CDR3, as DNA: TGCGCCAGCAGCTTGGGCCAACGGTCAGGGCGGGTTAACAATGAGAAGTTCTTC.

V is TRBV4-1 and J is TRBJ2-2; 7 bases align to TRBD1. Per germline, CDR1 MGHRA and CDR2 YSYEKL. There are 15 residues in the CDR3. Trimming at V came to 6 bases and at J to 0 bases, leaving 4 bases not matched to a gene. CDR3: CASRDRFANTGELFF. CDR3 nucleotide sequence: TGCGCCAGCAGGGACAGGTTCGCGAACACCGGGGAGCTGTTTTTT.

V usage is TRBV27 and J usage is TRBJ1-2; no firm D call. CDR1 MNHEY and CDR2 SMNVEV come from the germline V gene (reference sequence). V lost 5 bases, J lost 8 bases, and 18 bases lay in between. The CDR3 consists of 14 residues. The CDR3 here is CASSPSPRKQGYTF. CDR3 nucleotides: TGTGCCAGCAGTCCAAGTCCAAGAAAGCAGGGCTACACCTTC.

This clonotype has more than one count but fewer than ten. The gene calls are TRBV7-8 and TRBJ2-5, with D uncertain. In germline, CDR1 is SGHVS, CDR2 FQNEAQ. This CDR3 is built from 14 residues. V lost 5 bases, J lost 13 bases, and 23 bases lay in between. The CDR3 nucleotides are TGTGCCAGCAGCCCAGACGAAGACCCAACCTACCTGTACTTC. It encodes CASSPDEDPTYLYF.

This clonotype was detected ten times or more. The chain employs TRBV7-3 and TRBJ2-3, with 10 bases aligning to TRBD2. Trimming cost V 5 bases and J 3 bases; bases outside gene matches: 2. CDR1 is SGHTA and CDR2 is FQGTGA in the germline V gene. CDR3 length: 14 amino acids. The CDR3 loop is CASSQAGGTDTQYF. The CDR3, as DNA: TGTGCCAGCAGCCAAGCGGGGGGGACAGATACGCAGTATTTT.

This clonotype was observed a few times. The junction shows a germline mismatch at one end, possibly a read error. The rearrangement links TRBV6-2 or TRBV6-3 to TRBJ2-3, with D perhaps TRBD2 (5 bases). The CDR3 loop spans 18 amino acids. Per germline, CDR1 MNHEY and CDR2 SVGEGT. The CDR3 loop is CASSHSPPGHGETDTQYF. DNA for the CDR3: TGTGCCAGCAGTCACTCCCCCCCAGGCCACGGGGAAACAGATACGCAGTATTTT.

The CDR3 spells CASSPGEAYNEQFF. In nucleotides, the CDR3 is TGTGCCAGCAGCCCGGGGGAAGCCTACAATGAGCAGTTCTTC. This chain connects TRBV14 to TRBJ2-1, with TRBD2 as a possible D gene (6 bases). V lost 4 bases, J lost 2 bases, and 9 bases lay in between. The CDR3 contains 14 residues. The germline gives CDR1 SGHDN, CDR2 FVKESK.

This clonotype was detected a few times. The chain couples TRBV11-3 to TRBJ2-1, with 9 bases that match TRBD2. V shed 5 bases and J 4 bases; nucleotides not matched to a gene: 6. Germline CDR1 SGHNT, CDR2 YENEEA. This CDR3 spans 15 amino acids. In nucleotides, the CDR3 is TGTGCCAGCAGCCTCCAGGCGGGGGGGTACAATGAGCAGTTCTTC. Amino acid sequence: CASSLQAGGYNEQFF.

This clonotype was counted many times. V usage is TRBV7-9 and J usage is TRBJ2-1; TRBD2 agrees at 12 bases. The germline V gene encodes CDR1 SEHNR and CDR2 FQNEAQ (reference sequence). The CDR3 spans 17 residues. The J segment lost 0 bases and the V segment lost 4 bases, leaving 4 bases of the junction unmatched. The CDR3 loop is CASSSGLAGLSYNEQFF. The CDR3 DNA is TGTGCCAGCAGCTCCGGACTAGCGGGGCTCTCCTACAATGAGCAGTTCTTC.

This clonotype was seen a few times. This chain links TRBV27 with TRBJ1-2, with TRBD1 matching 8 bases. CDR3 length: 13 amino acids. Trimming cost V 2 bases and J 5 bases; bases outside gene matches: 1. Per the germline V gene, CDR1 is MNHEY and CDR2 is SMNVEV (reference sequence). Here the CDR3 DNA reads TGTGCCAGCAGTTTACGACAGGGGTATGGCTACACCTTC. It yields the protein CASSLRQGYGYTF.

This clonotype was detected a few times. V usage is TRBV7-8 and J usage is TRBJ1-1, with D unclear. This CDR3 spans 15 amino acids. Between the trimmed V and J ends, which lost 1 base and 1 base, there was a span of 10 bases. Germline-derived CDR1 and CDR2 are SGHVS and FQNEAQ. CDR3 bases: TGTGCCAGCAGCTTAGTCCGCGGGCCGAACACTGAAGCTTTCTTT. It yields the protein CASSLVRGPNTEAFF.

This clonotype was counted a few times. V gene TRBV6-5 combines with J gene TRBJ1-2; D possibly corresponds to TRBD1 (6 bases). V was pared by 0 bases and J by 6 bases, with 11 bases between. Germline CDR1 is MNHEY and CDR2 is SVGAGI. The CDR3 totals 14 residues. CDR3 sequence reads: CASSYSGAADGYTF. For the CDR3, the DNA is TGTGCCAGCAGTTACTCGGGGGCGGCGGATGGCTACACCTTC.

In DNA, the CDR3 is TGTGCCAGCAGTCCAACGGACAGGGGGCACGAGCAGTACGTC. Translating it yields CASSPTDRGHEQYV. The V gene is TRBV6-5, the J gene TRBJ2-7, with 11 bases lining up with TRBD1. CDR1 is MNHEY, CDR2 SVGAGI, per germline. The CDR3 length is 14 residues. The junction had 5 bases not matched to a gene; V was cut back by 5 bases and J by 5 bases.

The rearrangement uses TRBV24-1 and TRBJ2-1; 13 nucleotides line up with TRBD2. V lost 3 bases, J lost 10 bases, and 8 bases stayed unmatched. Germline V lookup: CDR1 KGHDR, CDR2 SFDVKD. The CDR3 is 16 residues long. CDR3 sequence (DNA): TGTGCCACCAGTGATCCTACTAGCGGGGGGGCCCTCGAGCAGTTCTTC. Translating gives CATSDPTSGGALEQFF.

This clonotype occurred a few times. The chain joins TRBV3-1 to TRBJ2-5, with 7 bases fitting TRBD2. CDR3 length equals 17 residues. The ends lost 0 bases at V and 7 bases at J; junction bases unmatched: 14. The germline CDR1 and CDR2 sequences are LGHDT and YNNKEL (reference sequence). CDR3 in amino acids: CASSQDLTRPPGGTQYF. CDR3 nucleotide sequence: TGTGCCAGCAGCCAAGATCTTACACGACCCCCGGGAGGGACCCAGTACTTC.

This clonotype was observed a few times. V gene TRBV2 combines with J gene TRBJ2-7; 7 nucleotides match TRBD1. V shed 1 base and J 2 bases; nucleotides not matched to a gene: 5. The CDR3 sequence is 15 residues long. CDR1 is SNHLY and CDR2 is FYNNEI in the germline V gene. CDR3 DNA: TGTGCCAGCAGTGAAGAGGACAGGTGGGCCTACGAGCAGTACTTC. It is translated as CASSEEDRWAYEQYF.

This chain joins TRBV4-3 and TRBJ1-4; D is perhaps TRBD1 (6 bases). The CDR3 is 19 residues long. V lost 0 bases and J lost 0, with 17 bases in between. Looked up from germline, CDR1 is LGHNA and CDR2 is YSLEER. This CDR3 reads CASSQEKGGIYSTNEKLFF. The CDR3 bases are TGCGCCAGCAGCCAAGAAAAAGGGGGAATCTACTCAACTAATGAAAAACTGTTTTTT.

This clonotype was seen many times. The gene calls are TRBV7-9 and TRBJ2-7; D may be TRBD1 (6 bases). Trimming took 3 bases from V and 5 from J, leaving 8 bases between them. Germline CDR1 is SEHNR and CDR2 is FQNEAQ (reference sequence). The CDR3 runs 12 residues. The CDR3 DNA reads TGTGCCAGCAGCTTTGACAGGCACGAGCAGTACTTC. It encodes CASSFDRHEQYF. Based on the CDR3 plus reference TRBV7-9 and TRBJ2-7, the full variable domain is DTGVSQNPRHKITKRGQNVTFRCDPISEHNRLYWYRQTLGQGPEFLTYFQNEAQLEKSRLLSDRFSAERPKGSFSTLEIQRTEQGDSAMYLCASSFDRHEQYFGPGTRLTVT.

V gene TRBV12-3 or TRBV12-4 combines with J gene TRBJ2-1; 9 bases are a match to TRBD2. This CDR3 is 14 amino acids long. J lost 9 bases, V lost 3 bases, and 6 bases had no gene match. The CDR3 nucleotides read TGTGCCAGCAGTTTGCTAGCGGGAATGGGTGAGCAGTTCTTC. It encodes CASSLLAGMGEQFF.

This clonotype was detected ten times or more. The V gene is TRBV6-4, the J gene TRBJ2-3; TRBD2 aligns across 7 bases. This CDR3 is 15 amino acids long. J was trimmed by 1 base and V by 0 bases; bases with no gene match: 1. Per the germline V gene, CDR1 is MRHNA and CDR2 is SNTAGT. CDR3: CASSDSSGGTDTQYF. CDR3 bases: TGTGCCAGCAGTGACTCGAGCGGGGGCACAGATACGCAGTATTTT.

This rearrangement joins TRBV5-1 to TRBJ2-1, with unresolved D. Germline CDR1 is SGHRS and CDR2 is YFSETQ. The CDR3 covers 12 residues. Trimming removed 0 bases at V and 9 bases at J, with 7 bases between. DNA for the CDR3: TGCGCCAGCAGCTTGGAGCAGCTTGAGCAGTTCTTC. Its translation: CASSLEQLEQFF.

Relative to its sample, this clonotype is medium-sized. The chain carries TRBV7-8 and TRBJ2-3; 10 positions agree with TRBD2. Losses at the gene ends were 5 bases for V and 6 bases for J; bases not matched to a gene: 8. Germline assignment: CDR1 SGHVS and CDR2 FQNEAQ. This CDR3 has 15 residues. CDR3 sequence reads: CASSPQRGGRDTQYF. The CDR3 bases are TGTGCCAGCAGCCCCCAGCGGGGGGGCCGTGATACGCAGTATTTT.

This clonotype came up a few times. The chain carries TRBV28 and TRBJ2-1; 8 nucleotides line up with TRBD2. This CDR3 is built from 14 residues. CDR1 is MDHEN, CDR2 SYDVKM, per germline. Losses at the gene ends were 7 bases for V and 0 bases for J; bases not matched to a gene: 2. The CDR3 protein is CASIAGGSYNEQFF. The DNA of the CDR3 is TGTGCCAGCATTGCGGGGGGCTCCTACAATGAGCAGTTCTTC.